The subject of this entry is one TCR beta chain. The method was immunoSEQ multiplex PCR; TCRdb's version includes in-frame clones alone and lacks a portion of them. The sample has 150,000 to 200,000 clones; 82% are singletons. This sample was included in a study of blood T cell repertoires in COVID-19. The germline V gene has CDR1 LNHDA and CDR2 SQIVND (reference sequence). The CDR3 extends over 16 amino acids. V was clipped by 3 bases and J by 6 bases; unmatched bases: 9. The sample taken for sequencing was peripheral blood. The receptor's source is a woman at least 80 years old with active or convalescent COVID-19. This chain connects TRBV19 to TRBJ2-2; 8 bases agree with TRBD1. The DNA of the CDR3 is TGTGCCAGTAGTATTGGTTCGTCAGGGGGCGCCGGGGAGCTGTTTTTT. It translates to CASSIGSSGGAGELFF.